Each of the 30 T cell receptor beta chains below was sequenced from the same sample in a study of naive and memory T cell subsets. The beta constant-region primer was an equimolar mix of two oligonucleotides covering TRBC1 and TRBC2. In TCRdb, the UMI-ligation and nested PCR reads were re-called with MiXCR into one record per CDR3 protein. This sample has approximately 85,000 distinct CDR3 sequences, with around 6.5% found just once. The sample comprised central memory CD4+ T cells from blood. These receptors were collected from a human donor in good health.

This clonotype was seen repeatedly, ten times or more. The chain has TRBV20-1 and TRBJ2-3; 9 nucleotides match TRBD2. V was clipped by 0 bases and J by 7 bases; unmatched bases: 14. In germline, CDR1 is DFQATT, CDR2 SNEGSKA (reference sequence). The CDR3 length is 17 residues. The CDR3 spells CSARDQTSGARRYTQYF. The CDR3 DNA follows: TGCAGTGCTAGAGATCAGACTAGCGGTGCTCGTAGGTATACGCAGTATTTT.

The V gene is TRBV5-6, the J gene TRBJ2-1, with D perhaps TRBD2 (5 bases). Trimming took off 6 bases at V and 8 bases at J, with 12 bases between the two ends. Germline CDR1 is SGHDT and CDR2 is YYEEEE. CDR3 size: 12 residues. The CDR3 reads CASTVGLDEQFF. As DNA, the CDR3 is TGTGCCAGCACCGTCGGACTTGATGAGCAGTTCTTC.

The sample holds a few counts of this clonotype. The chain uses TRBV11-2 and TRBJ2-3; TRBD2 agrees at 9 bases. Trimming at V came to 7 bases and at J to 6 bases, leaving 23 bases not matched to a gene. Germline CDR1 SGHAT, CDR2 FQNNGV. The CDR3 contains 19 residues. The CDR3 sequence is CASNPRVWRRGGHSDTQYF. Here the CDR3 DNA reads TGTGCCAGCAACCCGAGAGTGTGGAGGCGGGGGGGCCATTCGGATACGCAGTATTTT. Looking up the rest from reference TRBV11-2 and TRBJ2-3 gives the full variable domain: EAGVAQSPRYKIIEKRQSVAFWCNPISGHATLYWYQQILGQGPKLLIQFQNNGVVDDSQLPKDRFSAERLKGVDSTLKIQPAKLEDSAVYLCASNPRVWRRGGHSDTQYFGPGTRLTVL.

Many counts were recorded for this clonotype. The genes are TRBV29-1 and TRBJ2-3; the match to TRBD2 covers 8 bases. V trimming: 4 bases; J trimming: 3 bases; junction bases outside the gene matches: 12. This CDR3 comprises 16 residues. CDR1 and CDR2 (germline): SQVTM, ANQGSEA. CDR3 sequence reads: CSVAGGAQDRTDTQYF. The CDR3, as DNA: TGCAGCGTTGCGGGGGGGGCCCAGGACCGGACAGATACGCAGTATTTT.

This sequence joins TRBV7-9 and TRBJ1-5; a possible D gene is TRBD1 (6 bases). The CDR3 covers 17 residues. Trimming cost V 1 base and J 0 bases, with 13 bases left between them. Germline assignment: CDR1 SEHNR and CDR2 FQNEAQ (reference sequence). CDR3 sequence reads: CASSLGTWTDSNQPQHF. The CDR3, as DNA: TGTGCCAGCAGCTTAGGAACATGGACAGATAGCAATCAGCCCCAGCATTTT.

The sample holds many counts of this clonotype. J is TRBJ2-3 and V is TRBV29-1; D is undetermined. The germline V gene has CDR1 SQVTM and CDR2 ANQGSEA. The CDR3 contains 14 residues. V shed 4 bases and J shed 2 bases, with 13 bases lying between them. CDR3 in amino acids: CSVAGLVDTDTQYF. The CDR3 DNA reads TGCAGCGTTGCCGGGCTAGTCGACACAGATACGCAGTATTTT.

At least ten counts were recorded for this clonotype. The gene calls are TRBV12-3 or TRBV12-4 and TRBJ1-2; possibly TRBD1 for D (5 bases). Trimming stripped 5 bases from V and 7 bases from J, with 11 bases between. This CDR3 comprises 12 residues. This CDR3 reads CASSPRVGGYTF. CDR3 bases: TGTGCCAGCAGTCCCAGGGTTGGTGGCTACACCTTC.

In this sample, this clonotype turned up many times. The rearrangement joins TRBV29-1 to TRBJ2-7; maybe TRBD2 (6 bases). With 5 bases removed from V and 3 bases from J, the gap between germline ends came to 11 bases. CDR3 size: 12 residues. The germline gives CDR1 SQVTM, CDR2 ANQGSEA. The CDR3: CSVYAEGYEQYF. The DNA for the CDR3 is TGCAGCGTTTATGCGGAGGGCTACGAGCAGTACTTC.

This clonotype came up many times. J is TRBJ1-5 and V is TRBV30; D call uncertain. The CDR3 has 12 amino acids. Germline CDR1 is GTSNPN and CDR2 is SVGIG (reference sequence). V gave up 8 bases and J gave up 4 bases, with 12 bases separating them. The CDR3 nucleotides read TGTGCCGCCGGGTTTGGAAATCAGCCCCAGCATTTT. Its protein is CAAGFGNQPQHF. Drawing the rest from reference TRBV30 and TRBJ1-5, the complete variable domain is SQTIHQWPATLVQPVGSPLSLECTVEGTSNPNLYWYRQAAGRGLQLLFYSVGIGQISSEVPQNLSASRPQDRQFILSSKKLLLSDSGFYLCAAGFGNQPQHFGDGTRLSIL.

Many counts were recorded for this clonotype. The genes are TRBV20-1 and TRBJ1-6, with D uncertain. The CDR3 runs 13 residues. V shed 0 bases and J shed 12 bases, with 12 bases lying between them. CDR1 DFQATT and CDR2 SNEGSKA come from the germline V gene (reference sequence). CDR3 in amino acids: CSARDPLQIPLHF. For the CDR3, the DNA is TGCAGTGCTAGAGATCCCCTTCAGATACCCCTCCACTTT.

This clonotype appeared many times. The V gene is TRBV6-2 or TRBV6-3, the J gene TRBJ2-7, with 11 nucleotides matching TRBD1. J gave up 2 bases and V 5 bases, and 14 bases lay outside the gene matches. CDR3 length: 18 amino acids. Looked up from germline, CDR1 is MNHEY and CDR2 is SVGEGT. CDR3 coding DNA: TGTGCCAGCAGTAGGACAGGGGGCGGACCCTTCAGCCCCTACGAGCAGTACTTC. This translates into CASSRTGGGPFSPYEQYF.

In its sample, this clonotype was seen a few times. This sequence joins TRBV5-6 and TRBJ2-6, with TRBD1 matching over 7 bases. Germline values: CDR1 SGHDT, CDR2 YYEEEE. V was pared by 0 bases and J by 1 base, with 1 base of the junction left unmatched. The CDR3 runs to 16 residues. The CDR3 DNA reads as TGTGCCAGCAGCTTGGTACAGGGGTCTGGGGCCAACGTCCTGACTTTC. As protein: CASSLVQGSGANVLTF.

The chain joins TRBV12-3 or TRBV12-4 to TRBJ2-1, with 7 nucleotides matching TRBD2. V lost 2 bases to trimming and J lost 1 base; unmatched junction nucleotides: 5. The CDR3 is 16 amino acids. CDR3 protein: CASSLLTGGSYNEQFF. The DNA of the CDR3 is TGTGCCAGCAGTTTACTAACGGGGGGTTCCTACAATGAGCAGTTCTTC.

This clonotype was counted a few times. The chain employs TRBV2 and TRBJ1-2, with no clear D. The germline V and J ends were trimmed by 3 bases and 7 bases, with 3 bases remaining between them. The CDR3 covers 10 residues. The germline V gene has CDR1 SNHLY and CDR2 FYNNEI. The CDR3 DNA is TGTGCCAGCAGTGACCCTGGCTACACCTTC. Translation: CASSDPGYTF.

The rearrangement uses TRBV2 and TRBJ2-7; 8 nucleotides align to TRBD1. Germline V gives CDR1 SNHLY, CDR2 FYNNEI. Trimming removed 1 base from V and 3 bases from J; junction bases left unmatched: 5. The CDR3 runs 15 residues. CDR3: CASSEEQGEFYEQYF. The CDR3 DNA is TGTGCCAGCAGTGAAGAACAGGGGGAATTCTACGAGCAGTACTTC.

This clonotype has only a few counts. The CDR3: CASLGGGQGFKTGELFF. CDR3 nucleotide sequence: TGTGCCAGCCTGGGCGGGGGACAGGGTTTTAAGACCGGGGAGCTGTTTTTT. The chain employs TRBV2 and TRBJ2-2; 9 bases are a match to TRBD1. J gave up 5 bases and V 8 bases, and 15 bases lay outside the gene matches. From germline, CDR1 is SNHLY and CDR2 FYNNEI. CDR3 length: 17 amino acids.

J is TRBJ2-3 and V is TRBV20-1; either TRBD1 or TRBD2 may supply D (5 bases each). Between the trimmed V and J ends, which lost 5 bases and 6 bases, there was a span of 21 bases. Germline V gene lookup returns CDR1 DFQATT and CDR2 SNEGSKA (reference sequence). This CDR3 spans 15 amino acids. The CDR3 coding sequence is TGCAGTGCTGCTGCTTCGGGTGGGGGTATCGATACGCAGTATTTT. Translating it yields CSAAASGGGIDTQYF.

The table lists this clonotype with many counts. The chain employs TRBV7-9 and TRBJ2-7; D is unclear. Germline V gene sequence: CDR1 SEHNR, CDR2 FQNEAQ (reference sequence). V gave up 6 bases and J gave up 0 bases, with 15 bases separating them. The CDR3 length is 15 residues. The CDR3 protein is CASSSLGAGSYEQYF. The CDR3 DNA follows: TGTGCCAGCAGTTCCCTAGGTGCCGGCTCCTACGAGCAGTACTTC.

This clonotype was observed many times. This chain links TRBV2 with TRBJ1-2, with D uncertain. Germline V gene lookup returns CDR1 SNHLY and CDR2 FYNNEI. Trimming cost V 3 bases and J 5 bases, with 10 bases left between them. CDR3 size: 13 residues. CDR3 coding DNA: TGTGCCAGCAGTGAGGAACAGTATTATGGCTACACCTTC. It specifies CASSEEQYYGYTF.

CDR3 DNA: TGTGCCAGCAGGGGGCCCGGGACTAGCGGGAGGTACAATGAGCAGTTCTTC. As protein: CASRGPGTSGRYNEQFF. The rearrangement joins TRBV6-6 to TRBJ2-1, with TRBD2 matching over 15 bases. J was trimmed by 4 bases and V by 6 bases; bases with no gene match: 7. The length of the CDR3 is 17 residues. Germline CDR1 is MNHNY and CDR2 is SVGAGI (reference sequence).

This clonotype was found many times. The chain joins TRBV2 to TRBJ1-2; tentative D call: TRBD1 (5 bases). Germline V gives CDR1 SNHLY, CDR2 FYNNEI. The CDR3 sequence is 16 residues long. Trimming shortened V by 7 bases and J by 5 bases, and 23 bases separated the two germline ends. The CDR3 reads CASMPPGPAGQYGYTF. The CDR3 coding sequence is TGTGCCAGCATGCCGCCTGGACCGGCAGGGCAGTATGGCTACACCTTC.

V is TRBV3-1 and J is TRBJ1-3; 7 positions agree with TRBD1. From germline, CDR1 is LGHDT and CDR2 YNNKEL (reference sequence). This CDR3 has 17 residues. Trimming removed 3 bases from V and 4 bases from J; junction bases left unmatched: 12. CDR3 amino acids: CASSQSPGGGPGNTIYF. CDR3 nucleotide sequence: TGTGCCAGCAGCCAGTCTCCAGGGGGTGGTCCCGGAAACACCATATATTTT.

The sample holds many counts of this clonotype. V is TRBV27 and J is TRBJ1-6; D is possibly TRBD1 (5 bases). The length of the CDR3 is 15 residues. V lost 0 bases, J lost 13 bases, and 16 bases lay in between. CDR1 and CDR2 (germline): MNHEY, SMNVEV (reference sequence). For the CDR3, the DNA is TGTGCCAGCAGTTTATCGGGGCAGAGCTTTTACCCCCTCCACTTT. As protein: CASSLSGQSFYPLHF.

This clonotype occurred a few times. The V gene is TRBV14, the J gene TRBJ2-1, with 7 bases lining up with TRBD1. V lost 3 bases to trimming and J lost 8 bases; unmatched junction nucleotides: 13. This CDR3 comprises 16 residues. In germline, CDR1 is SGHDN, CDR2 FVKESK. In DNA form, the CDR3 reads TGTGCCAGCAGCCAGTTGAGTGGGAACAGGGGCGATGAGCAGTTCTTC. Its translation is CASSQLSGNRGDEQFF.

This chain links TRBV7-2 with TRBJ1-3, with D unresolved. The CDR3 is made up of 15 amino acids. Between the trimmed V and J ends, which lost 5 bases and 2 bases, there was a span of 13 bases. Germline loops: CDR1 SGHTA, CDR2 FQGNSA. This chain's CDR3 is CASSPGPGAGNTIYF. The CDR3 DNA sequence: TGTGCCAGCAGCCCCGGCCCTGGTGCTGGAAACACCATATATTTT.

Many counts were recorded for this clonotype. In DNA, the CDR3 is TGCAGCCCGACGAGCCAAGGTCTTCCCTACAATGAGCAGTTCTTC. Translating it yields CSPTSQGLPYNEQFF. The chain carries TRBV20-1 and TRBJ2-1; D not certain. CDR1 and CDR2 from the germline V gene are DFQATT and SNEGSKA (reference sequence). CDR3 length: 15 residues.

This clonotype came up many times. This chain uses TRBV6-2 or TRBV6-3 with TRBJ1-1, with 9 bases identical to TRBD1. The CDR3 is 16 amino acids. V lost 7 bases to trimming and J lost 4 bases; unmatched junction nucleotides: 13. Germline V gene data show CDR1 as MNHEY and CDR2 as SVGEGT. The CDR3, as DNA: TGTGCCAGCAACCCTAAACAGGGGGCTGGCGGCACTGAAGCTTTCTTT. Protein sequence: CASNPKQGAGGTEAFF.

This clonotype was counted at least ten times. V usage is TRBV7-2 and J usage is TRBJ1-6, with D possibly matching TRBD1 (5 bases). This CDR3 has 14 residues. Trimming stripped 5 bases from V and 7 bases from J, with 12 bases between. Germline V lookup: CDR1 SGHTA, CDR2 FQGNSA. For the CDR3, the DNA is TGTGCCAGCAGCGTGGGACTGATAAATTCACCCCTCCACTTT. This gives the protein CASSVGLINSPLHF. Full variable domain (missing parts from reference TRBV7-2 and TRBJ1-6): GAGVSQSPSNKVTEKGKDVELRCDPISGHTALYWYRQSLGQGLEFLIYFQGNSAPDKSGLPSDRFSAERTGGSVSTLTIQRTQQEDSAVYLCASSVGLINSPLHFGNGTRLTVT.

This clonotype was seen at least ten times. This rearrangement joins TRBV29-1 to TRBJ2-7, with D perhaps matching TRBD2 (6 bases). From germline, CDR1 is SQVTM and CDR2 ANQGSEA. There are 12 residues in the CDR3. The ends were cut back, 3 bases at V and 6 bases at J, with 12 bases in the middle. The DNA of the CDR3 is TGCAGCGTTGAGGTCCCCGGGGGCGAGCAGTACTTC. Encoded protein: CSVEVPGGEQYF.

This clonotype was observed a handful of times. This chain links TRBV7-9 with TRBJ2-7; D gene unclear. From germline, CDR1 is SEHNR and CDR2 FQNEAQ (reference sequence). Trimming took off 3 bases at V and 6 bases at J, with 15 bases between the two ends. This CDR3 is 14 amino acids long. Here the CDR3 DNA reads TGTGCCAGCAGCTTCGGTGGAGAAGGCAGCGAGCAGTACTTC. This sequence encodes CASSFGGEGSEQYF. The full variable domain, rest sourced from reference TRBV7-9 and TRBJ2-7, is DTGVSQNPRHKITKRGQNVTFRCDPISEHNRLYWYRQTLGQGPEFLTYFQNEAQLEKSRLLSDRFSAERPKGSFSTLEIQRTEQGDSAMYLCASSFGGEGSEQYFGPGTRLTVT.